Described below is a single T cell receptor beta chain sequence and its context. Its antigen remains unknown. This CDR3 has 15 amino acids. From germline, CDR1 is MNHEY and CDR2 SVGAGI. With 0 bases clipped from V and 4 bases from J, the junction kept 5 bases outside the gene matches. PCR used 60 Vbeta primers and 13 Jbeta primers. Only in-frame clones appear in the TCRdb table, and some are missing; sequencing was by immunoSEQ multiplex PCR. The profile shows about 120,000 clones, approximately 80% of them singletons. This sample was included in a study of cytomegalovirus exposure and HLA in healthy donors. Study-wide results and limits: Researchers reported in a later analysis that a missense DCLRE1C variant was tied to TCR beta V- and J-gene trimming.

Unrecorded immune exposure was likely among donors, who were nominally healthy when sampled. The source is a woman younger than 45 in good health and CMV-seropositive. The rearrangement links TRBV6-5 to TRBJ2-5; 7 bases map to TRBD2. Material for sequencing was PBMCs. The CDR3 region is CASSYSPGGSETQYF. CDR3 nucleotide sequence: TGTGCCAGCAGTTACTCGCCGGGGGGATCAGAGACCCAGTACTTC.